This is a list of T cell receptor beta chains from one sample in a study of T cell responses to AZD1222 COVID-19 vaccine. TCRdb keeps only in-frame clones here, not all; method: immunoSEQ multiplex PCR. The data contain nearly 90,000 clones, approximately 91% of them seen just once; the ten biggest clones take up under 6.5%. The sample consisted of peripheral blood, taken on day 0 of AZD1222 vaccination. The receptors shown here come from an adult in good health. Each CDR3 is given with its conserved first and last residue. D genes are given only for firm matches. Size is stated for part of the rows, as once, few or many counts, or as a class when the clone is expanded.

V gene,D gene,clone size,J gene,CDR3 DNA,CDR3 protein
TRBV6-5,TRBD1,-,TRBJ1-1,TGTGCCAGCAGAGGGGAGGGGGCAGGGGACACTGAAGCTTTCTTT,CASRGEGAGDTEAFF
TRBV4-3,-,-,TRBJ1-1,TGCGCCAGCAGCCAAGGGTACACTGAAGCTTTCTTT,CASSQGYTEAFF
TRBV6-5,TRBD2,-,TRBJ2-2,TGTGCCACCGTAGCGGGAGTAGGGGGTGACGGGGAGCTGTTTTTT,CATVAGVGGDGELFF
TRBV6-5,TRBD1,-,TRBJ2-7,TGTGCCAGCAGACGGGGACAGTTATCCTACGAGCAGTACTTC,CASRRGQLSYEQYF
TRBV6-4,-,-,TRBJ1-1,TGTGCCAGCAGTGACTCGGCGGGACGGGTGAACACTGAAGCTTTCTTT,CASSDSAGRVNTEAFF
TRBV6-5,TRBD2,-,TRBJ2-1,TGTGCCAGCAGTTACTGGTTGGGAGCGGGAGTAAATGAGCAGTTCTTC,CASSYWLGAGVNEQFF
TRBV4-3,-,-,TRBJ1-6,TGCGCCAGCAGCCAACGGGGACCAAATTCACCCCTCCACTTT,CASSQRGPNSPLHF
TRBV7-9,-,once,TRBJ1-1,TGTGCCAGCAGCTTACAGGGGAACCACGCTGAAGCTTTCTTT,CASSLQGNHAEAFF
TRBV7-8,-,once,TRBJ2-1,TGTGCCAGCAGCCCCAAGGGGGTTCCATACAATGAGCAGTTCTTC,CASSPKGVPYNEQFF
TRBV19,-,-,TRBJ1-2,TGTGCCAGTACCGAGGAGGACCGTCCCTATGGCTACACCTTC,CASTEEDRPYGYTF
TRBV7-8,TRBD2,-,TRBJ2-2,TGTGCCAGCAGCTCCGGGACTAGCGGTTTACCCGGGGAGCTGTTTTTT,CASSSGTSGLPGELFF
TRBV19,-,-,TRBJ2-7,TGTGCCAGTAGTATAGATAACAGGCCGACCTACGAGCAGTACTTC,CASSIDNRPTYEQYF
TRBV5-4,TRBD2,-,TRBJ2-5,TGTGCCAGCAGCTTGTCGCGAGGGACTAGCGGGGAGACCCAGTACTTC,CASSLSRGTSGETQYF
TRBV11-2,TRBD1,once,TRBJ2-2,TGTGCCACCCGACAGGGGAACACCGGGGAGCTGTTTTTT,CATRQGNTGELFF
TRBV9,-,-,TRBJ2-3,TGTGCCAGCAGCGTAGACCTGAGCACAGATACGCAGTATTTT,CASSVDLSTDTQYF
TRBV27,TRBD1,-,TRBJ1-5,TGTGCCAGCAGTCGCGGGGGACAGCCCAATCAGCCCCAGCATTTT,CASSRGGQPNQPQHF
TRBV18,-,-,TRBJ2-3,TGTGCCAGCTCATCGCAGAGAAACACAGATACGCAGTATTTT,CASSSQRNTDTQYF
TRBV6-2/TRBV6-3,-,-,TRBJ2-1,TGTGCCAGCAGCCACCCCAATGAGCAGTTCTTC,CASSHPNEQFF
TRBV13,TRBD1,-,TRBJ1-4,TGTGCCAGCAGCACCGGGACAGGGGGCGAAAAACTGTTTTTT,CASSTGTGGEKLFF
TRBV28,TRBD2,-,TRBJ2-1,TGTGCCAGCAGGCGTGCAAGGACTAGCGGGGAGGAGTTCTTC,CASRRARTSGEEFF
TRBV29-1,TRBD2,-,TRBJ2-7,TGCAGCGTCGAAGTCCGGGGTTTCGGGGGGACGGCCTACGAGCAGTACTTC,CSVEVRGFGGTAYEQYF
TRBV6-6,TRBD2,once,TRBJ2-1,TGTGCCAGCATCCCCCTAGCGGGAGCTAAAGAGCAGTTCTTC,CASIPLAGAKEQFF
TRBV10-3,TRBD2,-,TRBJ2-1,TGTGCCACCGGTTGGCGGGAGACCAATGAGCAGTTCTTC,CATGWRETNEQFF
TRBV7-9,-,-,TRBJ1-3,TGTGCCAGCAGCGAGGGTTCCTCTGGAAACACCATATATTTT,CASSEGSSGNTIYF
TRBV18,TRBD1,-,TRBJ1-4,TGTGCCAGCTCACCACTCGGGACAGCATCCCGAGGTGAAAAACTGTTTTTT,CASSPLGTASRGEKLFF
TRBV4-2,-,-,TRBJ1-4,TGTGCCAGCAGCCAAGATGGGTATGGGGGGCGTGAAAAACTGTTTTTT,CASSQDGYGGREKLFF
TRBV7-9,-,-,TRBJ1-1,TGTGCCAGCAGCTTAGAAAACACTGAAGCTTTCTTT,CASSLENTEAFF
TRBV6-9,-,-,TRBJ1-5,TGTGCCAGCAGGGGGTGGATGGGGGGGAGCAATCAGCCCCAGCATTTT,CASRGWMGGSNQPQHF
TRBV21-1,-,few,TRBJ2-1,TGTGCCAGCAGCAAAGGAGGGACTAGCGGGAGGGTGCTTGAGCAGTTCTTC,CASSKGGTSGRVLEQFF
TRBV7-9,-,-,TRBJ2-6,TGTGCCAGCAGCTTAGTAGGGGGTGGGGCCAACGTCCTGACTTTC,CASSLVGGGANVLTF
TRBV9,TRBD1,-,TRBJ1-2,TGTGCCAGCAGCGTAGGGACAGGGGACTATGGCTACACCTTC,CASSVGTGDYGYTF
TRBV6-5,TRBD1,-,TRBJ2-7,TGTGCCAGCAGCCGCGGACAGGGCGCTCCCTACGAGCAGTACTTC,CASSRGQGAPYEQYF
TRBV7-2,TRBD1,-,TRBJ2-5,TGTGCCAGCAGCCCACGACAGGGGGCACGAGAGACCCAGTACTTC,CASSPRQGARETQYF
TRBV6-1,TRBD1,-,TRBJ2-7,TGTGCCAGCAGTGAAACGGACAGGGCCTACGAGCAGTACTTC,CASSETDRAYEQYF
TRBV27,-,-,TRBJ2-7,TGTGCCAGCAGAGGAATGAAAGGGCCCTACGAGCAGTACTTC,CASRGMKGPYEQYF
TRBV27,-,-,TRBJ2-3,TGTGCCAGCACCAAGTTTGGTGCCGGGGATACGCAGTATTTT,CASTKFGAGDTQYF
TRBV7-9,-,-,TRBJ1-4,TGTGCCAGCAGCTTAGCGCAAGGGGGTGCAACTAATGAAAAACTGTTTTTT,CASSLAQGGATNEKLFF
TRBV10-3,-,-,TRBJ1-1,TGTGCCATCAGTGATGAAAACAGGGAGGGGACTGAAGCTTTCTTT,CAISDENREGTEAFF
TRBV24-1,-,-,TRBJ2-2,TGTGCCACCAGTGATCCGGGACTTTCCACCGGGGAGCTGTTTTTT,CATSDPGLSTGELFF
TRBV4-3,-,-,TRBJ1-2,TGCGCCAGCAGCCAAGATGCCCGGGGGGACTATGGCTACACCTTC,CASSQDARGDYGYTF
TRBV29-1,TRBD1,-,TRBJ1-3,TGCAGCGTCACCGGGACAGACGACACCATATATTTT,CSVTGTDDTIYF
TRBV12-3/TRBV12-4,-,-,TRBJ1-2,TGTGCCAGCAGTTTAGGGACATTCTATGGCTACACCTTC,CASSLGTFYGYTF
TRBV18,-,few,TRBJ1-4,TGTGCCAGCTCCCGTACGGGGGGAGGCGAAAAACTGTTTTTT,CASSRTGGGEKLFF
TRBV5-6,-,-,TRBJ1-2,TGTGCCAGCAGCTCCAGGGTTGGGGATAACTATGGCTACACCTTC,CASSSRVGDNYGYTF
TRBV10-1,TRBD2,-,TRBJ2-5,TGCGCCAGCCCGAATTGTCGGGGAGGGAGAAAACAAGAGACCCAGTACTTC,CASPNCRGGRKQETQYF
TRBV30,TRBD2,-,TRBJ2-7,TGTGCCTGGAGTGTCCGTTCTAGCGGGCCCTACGAGCAGTACTTC,CAWSVRSSGPYEQYF
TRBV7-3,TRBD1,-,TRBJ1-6,TGTGCCAGCAGCACCCCGGACAGGGGGCGATATAATTCACCCCTCCACTTT,CASSTPDRGRYNSPLHF
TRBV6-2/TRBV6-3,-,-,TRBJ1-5,TGTGCCAGCAGTTACTACCAAGATCAGCCCCAGCATTTT,CASSYYQDQPQHF
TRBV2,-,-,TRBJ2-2,TGTGCCAGCAGTGGAAGTGGCGGGTCGACCGGGGAGCTGTTTTTT,CASSGSGGSTGELFF
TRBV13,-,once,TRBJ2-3,TGTGCCAGCAGCTTAGGTCCTCGGACCACAAATACGCAGTATTTT,CASSLGPRTTNTQYF
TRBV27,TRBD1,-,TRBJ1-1,TGTGCCAGCAACTCCGGGACAGTGAACACTGAAGCTTTCTTT,CASNSGTVNTEAFF
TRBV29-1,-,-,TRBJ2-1,TGCAGCGTTGAGCGGGGCAGGGGGGGTAATGAGCAGTTCTTC,CSVERGRGGNEQFF
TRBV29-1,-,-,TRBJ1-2,TGCAGCGTTGAAGTCTCAGGGGACTACACCTTC,CSVEVSGDYTF
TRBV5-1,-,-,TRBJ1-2,TGCGCCAGCAGTCCCGGCGGGGAAGGTTCCGACACCTTC,CASSPGGEGSDTF
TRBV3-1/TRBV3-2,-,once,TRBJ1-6,TGTGCCAGCAGCCAAGACGGCAGGAAGGGCCCCCTCCACTTT,CASSQDGRKGPLHF
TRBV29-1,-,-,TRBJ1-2,TGCAGCGTTGATAGGCCTAGGGAAACTACCAACTATGGCTACACCTTC,CSVDRPRETTNYGYTF
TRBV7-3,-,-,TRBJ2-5,TGTGCCAGCAGCTTAGGGGCCCTATCGGAGACCCAGTACTTC,CASSLGALSETQYF
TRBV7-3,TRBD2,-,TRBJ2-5,TGTGCCAGCAGCTTAAGTAGGGCGGGAGGCCCCCGGACCCAGTACTTC,CASSLSRAGGPRTQYF